This T cell receptor (beta chain) was documented in a study of blood T cell repertoires in COVID-19. Some clones are missing from TCRdb's copy, which holds only in-frame ones; the method was immunoSEQ multiplex PCR. In the table there are 120,000 to 150,000 clones, approximately 78% of which are singletons. Germline assignment: CDR1 SGHDT and CDR2 YYEEEE. Trimming pared 0 bases from V and 2 bases from J, leaving 6 bases between. The length of the CDR3 is 14 residues. The V gene is TRBV5-6, the J gene TRBJ1-5; no definite D call. The receptor's source is a human donor with acute or convalescent COVID-19. The donor label of this sample is uncertain. Source material: peripheral blood. The CDR3 region is CASSLGLGNQPQHF. The CDR3 DNA follows: TGTGCCAGCAGCTTGGGACTTGGCAATCAGCCCCAGCATTTT. The full variable domain, in which reference TRBV5-6 and TRBJ1-5 provide the parts outside the CDR3, is DAGVTQSPTHLIKTRGQQVTLRCSPKSGHDTVSWYQQALGQGPQFIFQYYEEEERQRGNFPDRFSGHQFPNYSSELNVNALLLGDSALYLCASSLGLGNQPQHFGDGTRLSIL.